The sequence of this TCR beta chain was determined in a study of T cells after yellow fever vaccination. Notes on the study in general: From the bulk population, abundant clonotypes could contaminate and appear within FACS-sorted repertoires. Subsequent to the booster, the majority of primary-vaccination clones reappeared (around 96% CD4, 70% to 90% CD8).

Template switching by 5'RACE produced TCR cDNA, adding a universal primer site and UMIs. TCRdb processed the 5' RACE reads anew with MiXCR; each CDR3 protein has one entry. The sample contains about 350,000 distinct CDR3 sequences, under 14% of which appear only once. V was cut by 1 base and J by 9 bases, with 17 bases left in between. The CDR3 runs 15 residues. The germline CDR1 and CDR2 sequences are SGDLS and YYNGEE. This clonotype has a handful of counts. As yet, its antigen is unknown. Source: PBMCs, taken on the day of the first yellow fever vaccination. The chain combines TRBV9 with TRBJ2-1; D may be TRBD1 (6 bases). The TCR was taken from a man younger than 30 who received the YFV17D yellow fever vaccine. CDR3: CASSVRKNQGSEQFF. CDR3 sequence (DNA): TGTGCCAGCAGCGTAAGGAAAAACCAGGGGAGTGAGCAGTTCTTC.